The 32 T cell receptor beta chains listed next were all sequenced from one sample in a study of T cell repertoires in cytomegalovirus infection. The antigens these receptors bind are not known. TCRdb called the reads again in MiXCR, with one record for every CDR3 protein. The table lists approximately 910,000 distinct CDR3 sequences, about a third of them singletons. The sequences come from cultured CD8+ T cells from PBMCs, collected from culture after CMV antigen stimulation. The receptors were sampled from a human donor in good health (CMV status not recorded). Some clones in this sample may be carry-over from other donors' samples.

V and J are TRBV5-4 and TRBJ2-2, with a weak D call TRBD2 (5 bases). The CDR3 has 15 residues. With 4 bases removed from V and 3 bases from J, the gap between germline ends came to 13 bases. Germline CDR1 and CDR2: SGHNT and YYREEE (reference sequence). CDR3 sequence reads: CASSPFAGHTGELFF. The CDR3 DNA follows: TGTGCCAGCAGCCCCTTCGCGGGCCACACCGGGGAGCTGTTTTTT.

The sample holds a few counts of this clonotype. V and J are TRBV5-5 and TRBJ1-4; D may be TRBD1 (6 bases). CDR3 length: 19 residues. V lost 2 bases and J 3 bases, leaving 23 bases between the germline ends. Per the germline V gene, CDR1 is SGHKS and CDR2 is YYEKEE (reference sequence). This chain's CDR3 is CASSFYPTNRVAANEKLFF. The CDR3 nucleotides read TGTGCCAGCAGCTTTTACCCGACGAACAGGGTGGCGGCTAATGAAAAACTGTTTTTT.

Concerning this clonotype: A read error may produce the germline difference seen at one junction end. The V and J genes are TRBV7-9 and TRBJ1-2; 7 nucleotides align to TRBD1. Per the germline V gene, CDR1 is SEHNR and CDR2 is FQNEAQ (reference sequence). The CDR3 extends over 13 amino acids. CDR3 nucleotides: TGTGTCAGCAGCTTAGGGGGCGGACATGGCTACACCTTC. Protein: CVSSLGGGHGYTF.

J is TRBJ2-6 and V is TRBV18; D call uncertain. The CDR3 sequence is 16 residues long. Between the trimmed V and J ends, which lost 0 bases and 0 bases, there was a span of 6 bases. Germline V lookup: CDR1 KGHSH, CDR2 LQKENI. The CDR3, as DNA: TGTGCCAGCTCACCACCCAGGAGCTCTGGGGCCAACGTCCTGACTTTC. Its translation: CASSPPRSSGANVLTF.

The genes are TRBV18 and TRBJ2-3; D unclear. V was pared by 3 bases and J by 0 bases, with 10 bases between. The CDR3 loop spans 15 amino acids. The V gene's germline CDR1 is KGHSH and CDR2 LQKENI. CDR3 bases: TGTGCCAGCTCACCGGAGCCCGATAGCACAGATACGCAGTATTTT. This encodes CASSPEPDSTDTQYF.

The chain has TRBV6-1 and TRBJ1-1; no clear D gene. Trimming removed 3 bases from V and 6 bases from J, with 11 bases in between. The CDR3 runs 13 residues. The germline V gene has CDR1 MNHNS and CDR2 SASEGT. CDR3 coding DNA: TGTGCCAGCAGTGACGACGAGGACGCTGAAGCTTTCTTT. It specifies CASSDDEDAEAFF.

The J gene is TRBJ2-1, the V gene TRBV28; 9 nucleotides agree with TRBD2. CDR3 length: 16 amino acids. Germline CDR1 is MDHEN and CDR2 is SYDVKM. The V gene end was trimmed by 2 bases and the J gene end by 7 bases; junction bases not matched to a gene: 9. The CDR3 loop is CASSLLRVTSGNEQFF. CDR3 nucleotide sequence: TGTGCCAGCAGTTTACTAAGGGTGACTAGCGGAAATGAGCAGTTCTTC.

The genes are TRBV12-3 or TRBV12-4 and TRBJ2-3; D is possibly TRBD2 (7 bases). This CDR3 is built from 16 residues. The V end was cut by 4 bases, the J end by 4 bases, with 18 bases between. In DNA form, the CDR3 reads TGTGCCAGCAGTTCCGTTTGGGGGGGGCCATCAGATACGCAGTATTTT. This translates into CASSSVWGGPSDTQYF.

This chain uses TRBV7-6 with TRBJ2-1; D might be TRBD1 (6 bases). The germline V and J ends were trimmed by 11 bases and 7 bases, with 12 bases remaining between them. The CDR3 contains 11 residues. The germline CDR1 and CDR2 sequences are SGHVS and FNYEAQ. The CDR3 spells CALGDRNEQFF. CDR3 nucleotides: TGTGCCCTAGGAGACAGGAATGAGCAGTTCTTC.

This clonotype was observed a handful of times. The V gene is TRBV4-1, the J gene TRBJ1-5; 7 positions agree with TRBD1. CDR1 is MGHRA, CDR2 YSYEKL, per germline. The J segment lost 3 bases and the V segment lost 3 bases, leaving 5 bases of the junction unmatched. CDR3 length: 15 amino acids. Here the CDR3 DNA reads TGCGCCAGCAGCCAGATACAGGGGAACAATCAGCCCCAGCATTTT. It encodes CASSQIQGNNQPQHF.

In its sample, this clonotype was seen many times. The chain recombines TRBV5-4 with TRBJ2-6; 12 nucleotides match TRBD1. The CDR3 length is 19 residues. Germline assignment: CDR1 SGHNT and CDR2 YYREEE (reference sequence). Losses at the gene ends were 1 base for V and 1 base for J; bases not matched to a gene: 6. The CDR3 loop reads CASSLPPGQGASGANVLTF. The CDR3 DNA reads TGTGCCAGCAGCTTGCCACCGGGACAGGGGGCTTCTGGGGCCAACGTCCTGACTTTC.

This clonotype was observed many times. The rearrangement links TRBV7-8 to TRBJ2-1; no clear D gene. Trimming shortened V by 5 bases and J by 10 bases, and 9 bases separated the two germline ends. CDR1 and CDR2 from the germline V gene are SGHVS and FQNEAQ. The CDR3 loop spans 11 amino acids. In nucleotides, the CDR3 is TGTGCCAGCAGCCCGCGGCGGGAGCAGTTCTTC. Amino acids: CASSPRREQFF.

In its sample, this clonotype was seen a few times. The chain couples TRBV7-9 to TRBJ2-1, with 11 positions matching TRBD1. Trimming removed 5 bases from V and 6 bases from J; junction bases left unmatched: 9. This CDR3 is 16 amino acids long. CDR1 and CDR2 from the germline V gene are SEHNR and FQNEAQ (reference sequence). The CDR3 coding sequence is TGTGCCAGCAGCCTAGGGACAGGGGGGACGATCAATGAGCAGTTCTTC. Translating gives CASSLGTGGTINEQFF.

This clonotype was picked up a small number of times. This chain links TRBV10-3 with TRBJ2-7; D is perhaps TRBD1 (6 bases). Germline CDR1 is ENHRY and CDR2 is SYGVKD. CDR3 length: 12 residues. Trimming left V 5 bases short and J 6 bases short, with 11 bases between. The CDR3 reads CAISQGQGEQYV. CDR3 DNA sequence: TGTGCCATCAGTCAGGGACAAGGCGAGCAGTACGTC.

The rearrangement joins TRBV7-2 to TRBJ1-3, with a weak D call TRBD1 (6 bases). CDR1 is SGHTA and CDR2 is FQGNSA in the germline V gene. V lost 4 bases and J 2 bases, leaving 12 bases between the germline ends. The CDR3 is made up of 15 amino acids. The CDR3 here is CASSYTGLTGNTIYF. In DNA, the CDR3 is TGTGCCAGCAGCTATACAGGGTTAACTGGAAACACCATATATTTT.

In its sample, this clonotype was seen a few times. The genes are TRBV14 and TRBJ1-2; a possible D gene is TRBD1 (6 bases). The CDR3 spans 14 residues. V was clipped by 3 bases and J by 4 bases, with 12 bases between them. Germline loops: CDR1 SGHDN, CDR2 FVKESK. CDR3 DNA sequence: TGTGCCAGCAGCCAGGCCAGGGGAAGCTATGGCTACACCTTC. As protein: CASSQARGSYGYTF. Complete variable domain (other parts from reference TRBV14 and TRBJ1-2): EAGVTQFPSHSVIEKGQTVTLRCDPISGHDNLYWYRRVMGKEIKFLLHFVKESKQDESGMPNNRFLAERTGGTYSTLKVQPAELEDSGVYFCASSQARGSYGYTFGSGTRLTVV.

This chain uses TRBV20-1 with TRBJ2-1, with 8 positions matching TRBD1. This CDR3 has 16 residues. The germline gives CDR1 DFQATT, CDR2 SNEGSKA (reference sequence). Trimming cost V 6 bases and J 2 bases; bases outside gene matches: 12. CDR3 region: CSARGTGEFTYNEQFF. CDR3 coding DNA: TGCAGTGCCCGAGGGACAGGCGAGTTTACCTACAATGAGCAGTTCTTC.

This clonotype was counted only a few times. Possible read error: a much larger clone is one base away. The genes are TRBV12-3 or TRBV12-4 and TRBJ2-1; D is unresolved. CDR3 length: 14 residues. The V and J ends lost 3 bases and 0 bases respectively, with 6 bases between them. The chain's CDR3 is CASSFVSSYNEQFF. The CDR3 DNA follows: TGTGCCAGCAGTTTCGTTAGCTCCTACAATGAGCAGTTCTTC.

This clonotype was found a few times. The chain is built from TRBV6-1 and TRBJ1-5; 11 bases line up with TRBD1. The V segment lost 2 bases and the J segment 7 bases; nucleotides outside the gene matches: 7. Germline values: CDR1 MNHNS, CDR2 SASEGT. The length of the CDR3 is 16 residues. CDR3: CASSEWGQGVSQPQHF. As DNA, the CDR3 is TGTGCCAGCAGTGAATGGGGACAGGGGGTGAGCCAGCCCCAGCATTTT.

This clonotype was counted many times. CDR3 nucleotides: TGTGCCAGCAGCTTTGGAGGGATTGACTCACCCCTCCACTTT. It translates to CASSFGGIDSPLHF. The genes are TRBV7-6 and TRBJ1-6; D is unclear. V gave up 3 bases and J gave up 10 bases, with 13 bases separating them. Germline CDR1 reads SGHVS; CDR2 reads FNYEAQ. This CDR3 region has 14 residues.

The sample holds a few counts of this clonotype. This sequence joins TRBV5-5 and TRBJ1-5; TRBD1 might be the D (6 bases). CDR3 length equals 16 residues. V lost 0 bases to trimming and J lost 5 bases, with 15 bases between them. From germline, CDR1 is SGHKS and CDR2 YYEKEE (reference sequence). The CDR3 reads CASSLEGGQFYQPQHF. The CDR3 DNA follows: TGTGCCAGCAGCTTGGAGGGGGGACAATTTTATCAGCCCCAGCATTTT.

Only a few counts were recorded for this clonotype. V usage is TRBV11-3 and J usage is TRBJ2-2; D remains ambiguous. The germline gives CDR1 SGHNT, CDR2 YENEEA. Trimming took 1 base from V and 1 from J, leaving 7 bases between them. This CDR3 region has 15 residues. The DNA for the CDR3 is TGTGCCAGCAGCTTAGTGGACCAGAACACCGGGGAGCTGTTTTTT. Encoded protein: CASSLVDQNTGELFF.

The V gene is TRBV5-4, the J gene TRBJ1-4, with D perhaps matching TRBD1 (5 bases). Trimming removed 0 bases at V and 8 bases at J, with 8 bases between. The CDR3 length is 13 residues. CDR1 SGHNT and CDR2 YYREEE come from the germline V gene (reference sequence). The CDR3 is CASSLAGWEKLFF. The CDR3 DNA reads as TGTGCCAGCAGCTTGGCAGGGTGGGAAAAACTGTTTTTT.

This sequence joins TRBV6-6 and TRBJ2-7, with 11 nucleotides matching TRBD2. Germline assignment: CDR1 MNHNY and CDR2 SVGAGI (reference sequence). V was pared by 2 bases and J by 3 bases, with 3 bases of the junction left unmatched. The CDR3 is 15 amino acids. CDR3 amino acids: CASSYATSGVYEQYV. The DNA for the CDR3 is TGTGCCAGCAGTTACGCGACTAGCGGGGTCTACGAGCAGTACGTC.

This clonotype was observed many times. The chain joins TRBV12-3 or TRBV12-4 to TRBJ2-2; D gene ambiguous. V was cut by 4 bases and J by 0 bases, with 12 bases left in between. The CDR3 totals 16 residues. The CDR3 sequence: CASSYRGRPNTGELFF. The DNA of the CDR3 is TGTGCCAGCAGTTACCGCGGACGGCCGAACACCGGGGAGCTGTTTTTT.

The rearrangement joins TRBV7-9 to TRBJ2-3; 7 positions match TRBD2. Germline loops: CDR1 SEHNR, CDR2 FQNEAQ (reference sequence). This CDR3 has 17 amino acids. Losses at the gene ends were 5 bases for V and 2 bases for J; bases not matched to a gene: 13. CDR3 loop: CASSLRGSGPITDTQYF. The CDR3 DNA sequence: TGTGCCAGCAGCCTAAGAGGTAGCGGGCCCATCACAGATACGCAGTATTTT.

The CDR3 sequence is CASSQDSSGLSYEQYF. For the CDR3, the DNA is TGTGCCAGCAGCCAAGATTCTAGCGGGCTCTCCTACGAGCAGTACTTC. The V call is TRBV4-2, the J call TRBJ2-7; the match to TRBD2 covers 8 bases. The V gene's germline CDR1 is LGHNA and CDR2 YNFKEQ. Trimming took 0 bases from V and 0 from J; bases not matched to a gene: 4. The CDR3 has 16 residues.

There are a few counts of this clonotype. The DNA for the CDR3 is TGTGCCAGCAGCTTAGGACGCAGGGTCAAAGGGAACACTGAAGCTTTCTTT. It specifies CASSLGRRVKGNTEAFF. The genes are TRBV7-9 and TRBJ1-1; maybe TRBD1 (5 bases). The V gene lost 1 base and the J gene lost 1 base, with 16 bases spanning the gap. This CDR3 spans 17 amino acids. Per germline, CDR1 SEHNR and CDR2 FQNEAQ (reference sequence).

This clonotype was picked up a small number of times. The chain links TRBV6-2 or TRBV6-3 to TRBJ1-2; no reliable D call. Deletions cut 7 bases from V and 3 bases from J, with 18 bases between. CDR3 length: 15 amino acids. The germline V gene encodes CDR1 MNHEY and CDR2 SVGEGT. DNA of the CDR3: TGTGCCAGCACCTCTTCCCGACCGAGGGACTATGGCTACACCTTC. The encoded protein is CASTSSRPRDYGYTF.

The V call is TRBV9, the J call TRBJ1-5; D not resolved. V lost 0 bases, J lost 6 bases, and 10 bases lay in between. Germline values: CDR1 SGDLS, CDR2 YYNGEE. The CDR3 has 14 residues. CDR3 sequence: CASSVGDLFQPQHF. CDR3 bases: TGTGCCAGCAGCGTAGGCGATCTGTTTCAGCCCCAGCATTTT.

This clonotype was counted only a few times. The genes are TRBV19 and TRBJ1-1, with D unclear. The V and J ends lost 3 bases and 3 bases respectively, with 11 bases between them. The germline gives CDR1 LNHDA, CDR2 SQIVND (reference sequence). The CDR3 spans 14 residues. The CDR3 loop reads CASSMREGYTEAFF. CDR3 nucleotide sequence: TGTGCCAGTAGTATGAGGGAGGGTTACACTGAAGCTTTCTTT.

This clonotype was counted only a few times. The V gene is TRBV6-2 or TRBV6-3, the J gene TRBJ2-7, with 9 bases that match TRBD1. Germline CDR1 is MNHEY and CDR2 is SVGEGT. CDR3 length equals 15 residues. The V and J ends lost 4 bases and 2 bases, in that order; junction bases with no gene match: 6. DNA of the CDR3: TGTGCCAGCAGTTCCCCGGGACAGGGCACCTACGAGCAGTACGTC. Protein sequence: CASSSPGQGTYEQYV.